This TCR beta chain comes out of a study of cytomegalovirus exposure and HLA in healthy donors. This clone came up once. CDR1 is SGHRS, CDR2 YFSETQ, per germline. This CDR3 is 16 amino acids long. V lost 4 bases and J lost 4; bases outside the gene matches: 6. Generated by immunoSEQ multiplex PCR, the TCRdb table keeps only in-frame clones and is missing some. The sample yields approximately 180,000 clones, approximately 86% seen once. This sequence joins TRBV5-1 and TRBJ2-1, with 12 bases lining up with TRBD2. The specimen sequenced was PBMCs. This TCR was recovered from a young man in good health and CMV-seropositive. The CDR3 region has the DNA TGCGCCAGCAGCCACGGACTAGCGGGAACTTACAATGAGCAGTTCTTC. Protein sequence: CASSHGLAGTYNEQFF.